The TCR beta chain described here comes from a study of blood T cell repertoires in COVID-19. About the study: Sites across the United States, Italy and Spain contributed samples from acute and convalescent COVID-19. Sources were T cells, B-cell-depleted T cells, or PBMCs; the material itself was cDNA or gDNA.

Germline CDR1 reads MDHEN; CDR2 reads SYDVKM. V lost 2 bases to trimming and J lost 1 base, with 13 bases between them. The CDR3 is 16 amino acids. Original data processing: Estimation of nucleated cell counts was performed using reference gene primer amplification. Data came from immunoSEQ multiplex PCR; TCRdb stores just in-frame clones and leaves some out. V and J calls and clone size come straight from that table; D and trimming were deduced from the DNA. The repertoire consists of roughly 100,000 clones, with about 75% occurring once and the leading ten covering approximately 19%. The chain uses TRBV28 and TRBJ2-3; possibly TRBD2 for D (6 bases). The sample was peripheral blood. This clonotype was obtained from a woman in her 70s with acute or convalescent COVID-19. DNA of the CDR3: TGTGCCAGCAGTTTAAGGGCATCGGGGGGCACAGATACGCAGTATTTT. Translating gives CASSLRASGGTDTQYF.